What follows are 26 T cell receptor beta chains derived from one specimen sequenced in a study of blood T cell repertoires in COVID-19. Assay used: immunoSEQ multiplex PCR; TCRdb lists only in-frame clones, some missing. The table records 200,000 to 250,000 clones, around three quarters of them present only once. Sequencing input: peripheral blood. Receptors originate from a woman between 70 and 85 years old with acute or convalescent COVID-19.

The gene calls are TRBV27 and TRBJ2-3; TRBD2 agrees at 7 bases. Germline trimming cut 2 bases from V and 3 bases from J; bases unmatched to any gene: 2. This CDR3 spans 14 amino acids. Germline V lookup: CDR1 MNHEY, CDR2 SMNVEV (reference sequence). The CDR3 DNA follows: TGTGCCAGCAGTTTACGCGGGGGAACAGATACGCAGTATTTT. Its translation: CASSLRGGTDTQYF.

V is TRBV6-2 or TRBV6-3 and J is TRBJ2-7; 8 nucleotides agree with TRBD1. The CDR3 consists of 16 residues. J was trimmed by 6 bases and V by 4 bases; bases with no gene match: 14. Germline loops: CDR1 MNHEY, CDR2 SVGEGT. CDR3 DNA sequence: TGTGCCAGCAGTTCTACCCATTCCAGGGGGCGGGCCGAGCAGTACTTC. This encodes CASSSTHSRGRAEQYF.

The chain has TRBV18 and TRBJ2-5; D remains unclear. The germline gives CDR1 KGHSH, CDR2 LQKENI. Trimming shortened V by 3 bases and J by 4 bases, and 6 bases separated the two germline ends. This CDR3 contains 12 residues. CDR3 DNA sequence: TGTGCCAGCTCACCGCGAGTAGAGACCCAGTACTTC. This translates into CASSPRVETQYF.

The V and J genes are TRBV5-8 and TRBJ2-5; 10 positions match TRBD1. V dropped 4 bases and J dropped 5; count of bases not matched to a gene: 5. CDR1 and CDR2 from the germline V gene are SGHTS and YDEGEE. The CDR3 runs 14 residues. The DNA of the CDR3 is TGTGCCAGCAGCCATGGACAGGGGGGTGAGACCCAGTACTTC. Protein sequence: CASSHGQGGETQYF.

The chain employs TRBV19 and TRBJ2-2; perhaps TRBD1 as D (6 bases). In germline, CDR1 is LNHDA, CDR2 SQIVND (reference sequence). The CDR3 runs to 13 residues. The V gene lost 6 bases and the J gene lost 6 bases, with 11 bases spanning the gap. The CDR3 coding sequence is TGTGCCAGTAGACCCCAGGGGTCCGGGGAGCTGTTTTTT. Translating gives CASRPQGSGELFF.

The chain carries TRBV3-1 (or the pseudogene TRBV3-2) and TRBJ1-2; the match to TRBD1 covers 10 bases. Germline CDR1 reads LGHDT; CDR2 reads YNNKEL (reference sequence). The CDR3 covers 15 residues. J lost 4 bases, V lost 5 bases, and 7 bases had no gene match. CDR3 nucleotide sequence: TGTGCCAGCAGCAATCCGGGACAGGGGACCTATGGCTACACCTTC. Protein sequence: CASSNPGQGTYGYTF.

J is TRBJ1-2 and V is TRBV6-5; possibly TRBD1 for D (6 bases). This CDR3 has 11 residues. V lost 5 bases and J 8 bases, leaving 9 bases between the germline ends. Germline assignment: CDR1 MNHEY and CDR2 SVGAGI. For the CDR3, the DNA is TGTGCCAGCAGTACACAGGGAGGCTACACCTTC. This sequence encodes CASSTQGGYTF.

The chain couples TRBV14 to TRBJ1-1; tentatively, D is TRBD1 (6 bases). CDR1 is SGHDN and CDR2 is FVKESK in the germline V gene. This CDR3 is built from 14 residues. V gave up 3 bases and J gave up 2 bases, with 10 bases separating them. The CDR3 here is CASSQMTGNTEAFF. The CDR3 coding sequence is TGTGCCAGCAGCCAGATGACAGGCAACACTGAAGCTTTCTTT. The full variable domain, in which reference TRBV14 and TRBJ1-1 provide the parts outside the CDR3, is EAGVTQFPSHSVIEKGQTVTLRCDPISGHDNLYWYRRVMGKEIKFLLHFVKESKQDESGMPNNRFLAERTGGTYSTLKVQPAELEDSGVYFCASSQMTGNTEAFFGQGTRLTVV.

The table lists this clone with a count of one. Additional DNA sequences in this sample encode the identical CDR3. The genes are TRBV7-3 and TRBJ2-1; 10 nucleotides match TRBD2. Losses at the gene ends were 3 bases for V and 8 bases for J; bases not matched to a gene: 4. This CDR3 contains 14 residues. Per the germline V gene, CDR1 is SGHTA and CDR2 is FQGTGA. The CDR3 region is CASSFSGGPDEQFF. Here the CDR3 DNA reads TGTGCCAGCAGCTTTAGCGGGGGGCCGGATGAGCAGTTCTTC.

This clone was found once. The V gene is TRBV9, the J gene TRBJ1-1; unclear D gene. Looked up from germline, CDR1 is SGDLS and CDR2 is YYNGEE. The CDR3 loop spans 16 amino acids. The ends were cut back, 3 bases at V and 5 bases at J, with 20 bases in the middle. The CDR3 loop reads CASSASIAMASTEAFF. CDR3 DNA sequence: TGTGCCAGCAGCGCGAGTATAGCCATGGCCTCAACTGAAGCTTTCTTT.

The chain uses TRBV15 and TRBJ1-4; 9 positions match TRBD1. The CDR3 length is 14 residues. The V segment lost 4 bases and the J segment 8 bases; nucleotides outside the gene matches: 5. The germline V gene has CDR1 LNHNV and CDR2 YYDKDF (reference sequence). As DNA, the CDR3 is TGTGCCACCAGCATGGGACAGGGCGGAGAAAAACTGTTTTTT. It codes for CATSMGQGGEKLFF.

V is TRBV10-2 and J is TRBJ2-5; D is possibly TRBD2 (7 bases). Germline V gives CDR1 WSHSY, CDR2 SAAADI. The CDR3 spans 16 residues. V gave up 3 bases and J gave up 5 bases, with 19 bases separating them. The CDR3 DNA follows: TGCGCCAGCAGTGATCCGGGGGGCCGGGCACTGGAGACCCAGTACTTC. Encoded protein: CASSDPGGRALETQYF.

The V gene is TRBV12-5, the J gene TRBJ1-4; TRBD1 agrees at 7 bases. V trimming: 3 bases; J trimming: 4 bases; junction bases outside the gene matches: 8. The CDR3 runs 16 residues. CDR1 and CDR2 (germline): LGHNT, FRNRAP. The CDR3 nucleotides read TGTGCTAGTGGTTTATACAGGGGAGAGCTTAATGAAAAACTGTTTTTT. This translates into CASGLYRGELNEKLFF.

This chain links TRBV10-2 with TRBJ2-7; D not resolved. Trimming removed 6 bases from V and 5 bases from J, with 14 bases in between. This CDR3 contains 13 residues. Germline V gene sequence: CDR1 WSHSY, CDR2 SAAADI. CDR3 amino acids: CASSTPSKDEQYF. Written as DNA, the CDR3 is TGCGCCAGCAGCACACCGTCGAAAGACGAGCAGTACTTC.

This sequence joins TRBV30 and TRBJ1-1; TRBD1 matches 9 bases. From germline, CDR1 is GTSNPN and CDR2 SVGIG (reference sequence). V dropped 7 bases and J dropped 0; count of bases not matched to a gene: 3. This CDR3 region has 13 residues. This CDR3 reads CALTGGLNTEAFF. The CDR3, as DNA: TGTGCCTTGACAGGGGGATTGAACACTGAAGCTTTCTTT.

V is TRBV19 and J is TRBJ1-2; tentative D call: TRBD1 (5 bases). V lost 2 bases, J lost 3 bases, and 10 bases lay in between. Germline CDR1 is LNHDA and CDR2 is SQIVND (reference sequence). The CDR3 runs 14 residues. The CDR3 nucleotides read TGTGCCAGTAGTATACAGTGGGGGGACTATGGCTACACCTTC. Its protein product is CASSIQWGDYGYTF.

The chain couples TRBV2 to TRBJ2-5; TRBD1 aligns across 7 bases. Per the germline V gene, CDR1 is SNHLY and CDR2 is FYNNEI. The junction had 9 bases not matched to a gene; V was cut back by 4 bases and J by 7 bases. The CDR3 is 14 amino acids. DNA of the CDR3: TGTGCCAGCAGTGGACAGGGAGCATTAAGGACCCAGTACTTC. This sequence encodes CASSGQGALRTQYF.

The count of this clone is one. This chain links TRBV18 with TRBJ2-3; TRBD1 matches at 7 bases. The CDR3 has 13 amino acids. The germline V gene has CDR1 KGHSH and CDR2 LQKENI. V trimming: 8 bases; J trimming: 4 bases; junction bases outside the gene matches: 6. CDR3 residues: CASTGTDADTQYF. The DNA for the CDR3 is TGTGCCAGCACTGGGACAGATGCAGATACGCAGTATTTT.

This rearrangement joins TRBV5-1 to TRBJ1-5, with TRBD1 as a possible D gene (6 bases). Germline assignment: CDR1 SGHRS and CDR2 YFSETQ. There are 16 residues in the CDR3. The ends were cut back, 5 bases at V and 6 bases at J, with 21 bases in the middle. The CDR3 sequence is CASSFDPLQGTQPQHF. CDR3 nucleotides: TGCGCCAGCAGTTTTGACCCTCTTCAGGGGACTCAGCCCCAGCATTTT. The variable domain in full, with the rest retrieved from reference TRBV5-1 and TRBJ1-5, is KAGVTQTPRYLIKTRGQQVTLSCSPISGHRSVSWYQQTPGQGLQFLFEYFSETQRNKGNFPGRFSGRQFSNSRSEMNVSTLELGDSALYLCASSFDPLQGTQPQHFGDGTRLSIL.

The V call is TRBV7-8, the J call TRBJ1-2; the D gene is possibly TRBD1 (5 bases). V lost 4 bases, J lost 6 bases, and 18 bases lay in between. The CDR3 is made up of 15 amino acids. The germline CDR1 and CDR2 sequences are SGHVS and FQNEAQ. Here the CDR3 reads CASSSTRQHTHGYTF. Written as DNA, the CDR3 is TGTGCCAGCAGCTCAACCCGACAGCACACTCATGGCTACACCTTC.

CDR3 coding DNA: TGTGCCAGCATCCGCCTGAGCGGGGGGGCAGATACGCAGTATTTT. This gives the protein CASIRLSGGADTQYF. This chain connects TRBV7-2 to TRBJ2-3; 10 bases are shared with TRBD2. Germline values: CDR1 SGHTA, CDR2 FQGNSA. The CDR3 covers 15 residues. V lost 7 bases and J lost 4; bases outside the gene matches: 8. Full variable domain (outside the CDR3, taken from reference TRBV7-2 and TRBJ2-3): GAGVSQSPSNKVTEKGKDVELRCDPISGHTALYWYRQSLGQGLEFLIYFQGNSAPDKSGLPSDRFSAERTGGSVSTLTIQRTQQEDSAVYLCASIRLSGGADTQYFGPGTRLTVL.

The chain is built from TRBV19 and TRBJ1-5; 7 bases map to TRBD1. J gave up 7 bases and V 4 bases, and 4 bases lay outside the gene matches. Per germline, CDR1 LNHDA and CDR2 SQIVND (reference sequence). This CDR3 spans 13 amino acids. For the CDR3, the DNA is TGTGCCAGTAGTACACAGGGGAGGCAGCCCCAGCATTTT. It translates to CASSTQGRQPQHF.

The chain uses TRBV7-2 and TRBJ2-7; unclear D gene. CDR3 size: 12 residues. The germline gives CDR1 SGHTA, CDR2 FQGNSA. The V end was cut by 4 bases, the J end by 6 bases, with 10 bases between. The CDR3 nucleotides are TGTGCCAGCAGCTCTAATTTGATCGAGCAGTACTTC. Its translation: CASSSNLIEQYF. Variable domain in full (rest from reference TRBV7-2 and TRBJ2-7): GAGVSQSPSNKVTEKGKDVELRCDPISGHTALYWYRQSLGQGLEFLIYFQGNSAPDKSGLPSDRFSAERTGGSVSTLTIQRTQQEDSAVYLCASSSNLIEQYFGPGTRLTVT.

This clone was observed a single time. This chain connects TRBV11-2 to TRBJ2-7; 9 bases map to TRBD1. This CDR3 region has 14 residues. The V segment lost 5 bases and the J segment 2 bases; nucleotides outside the gene matches: 4. CDR1 and CDR2 from the germline V gene are SGHAT and FQNNGV. DNA for the CDR3: TGTGCCAGCAGCCCGGGGACAGGGCCCTACGAGCAGTACTTC. This codes for CASSPGTGPYEQYF.

The gene calls are TRBV6-4 and TRBJ2-1; 8 bases agree with TRBD1. With V trimmed by 7 bases and J by 2 bases, 7 bases remained unmatched. The germline V gene encodes CDR1 MRHNA and CDR2 SNTAGT. The CDR3 is 15 residues long. CDR3 nucleotides: TGTGCCAGCATCGGACAGGGAAGGGCCTACAATGAGCAGTTCTTC. The encoded protein is CASIGQGRAYNEQFF.

The chain couples TRBV7-9 to TRBJ2-5; possible D gene TRBD1, 6 bases. The CDR3 totals 17 residues. Trimming cost V 2 bases and J 4 bases, with 20 bases left between them. The germline CDR1 and CDR2 sequences are SEHNR and FQNEAQ (reference sequence). The CDR3: CASSLMGTRGKVETQYF. DNA for the CDR3: TGTGCCAGCAGCTTAATGGGGACACGGGGCAAGGTAGAGACCCAGTACTTC.